The present TCR beta chain was sequenced within a study of T cell clonotyping in hematopoietic cell transplantation. Study-level results: At the given depth, recipient repertoires were over 95% de novo clonotypes. Recipient TCR diversity dropped after transplant; expanded clonotypes rose from day 30 to 180. Cells were unsorted, so CD4 and CD8 contributions were not separated.

The CDR3 runs 13 residues. CDR1 SGHAT and CDR2 FQNNGV come from the germline V gene. V was cut by 5 bases and J by 5 bases, with 12 bases left in between. Recipients were bled about 28 days pretransplant and at posttransplant days 30, 100, 180. About this clone: Its antigen is as yet unknown.

The data were produced by immunoSEQ multiplex PCR, yet TCRdb's version contains in-frame clones alone and is incomplete. The table lists about 4,600 clones, approximately 80% of them singletons. V and J are TRBV11-2 and TRBJ2-5; the D gene is possibly TRBD2 (6 bases). The source was peripheral blood mononuclear cells, collected 100 days after allogeneic stem cell transplant. The sequence was obtained from a female patient aged 45 to 65 who had an allogeneic stem cell transplant from an unrelated donor, so the T cells may come from the graft donor. Some clones in this sample may be carry-over from other donors' samples. CDR3 sequence: CASSLWGLETQYF. The CDR3 DNA is TGTGCCAGCAGCCTTTGGGGACTGGAGACCCAGTACTTC.